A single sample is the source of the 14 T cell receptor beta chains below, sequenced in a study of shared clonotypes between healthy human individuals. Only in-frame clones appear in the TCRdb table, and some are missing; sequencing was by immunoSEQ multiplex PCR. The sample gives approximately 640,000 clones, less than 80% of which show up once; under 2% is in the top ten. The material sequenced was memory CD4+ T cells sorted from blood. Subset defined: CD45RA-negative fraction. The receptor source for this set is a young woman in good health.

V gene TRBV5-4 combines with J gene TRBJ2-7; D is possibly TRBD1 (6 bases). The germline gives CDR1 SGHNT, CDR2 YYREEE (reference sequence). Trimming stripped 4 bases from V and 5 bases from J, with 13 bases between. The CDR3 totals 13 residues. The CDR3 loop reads CASSLQGTDEQYF. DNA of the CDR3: TGTGCCAGCAGCCTACAGGGTACCGACGAGCAGTACTTC.

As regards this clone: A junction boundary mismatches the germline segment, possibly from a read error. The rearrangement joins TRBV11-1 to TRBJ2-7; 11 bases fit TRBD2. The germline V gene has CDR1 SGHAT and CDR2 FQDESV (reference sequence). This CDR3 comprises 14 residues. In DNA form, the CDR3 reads TGTGCCAGCAGGTTAGCGGGAGGGCTGTACGAGCAGTACTTC. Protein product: CASRLAGGLYEQYF.

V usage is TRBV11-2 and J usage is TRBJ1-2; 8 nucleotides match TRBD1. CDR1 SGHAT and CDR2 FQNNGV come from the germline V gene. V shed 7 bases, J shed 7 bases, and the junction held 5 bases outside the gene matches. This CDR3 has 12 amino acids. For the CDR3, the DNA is TGTGCCAGCACCCGCCAGGGGGCTGGCTACACCTTC. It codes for CASTRQGAGYTF.

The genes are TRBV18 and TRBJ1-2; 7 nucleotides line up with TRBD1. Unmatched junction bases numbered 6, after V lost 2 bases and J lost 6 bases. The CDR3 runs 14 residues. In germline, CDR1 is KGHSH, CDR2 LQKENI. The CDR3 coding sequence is TGTGCCAGCTCACCAGTCAGGGGGAGTGATGGCTACACCTTC. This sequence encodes CASSPVRGSDGYTF.

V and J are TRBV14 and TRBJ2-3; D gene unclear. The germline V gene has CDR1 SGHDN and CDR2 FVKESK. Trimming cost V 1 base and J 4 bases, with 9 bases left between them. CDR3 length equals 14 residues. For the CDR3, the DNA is TGTGCCAGCAGCCAAGTGTACTTCGCAGATACGCAGTATTTT. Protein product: CASSQVYFADTQYF.

The CDR3 spells CASSLTPSGRGNEQFF. CDR3 coding DNA: TGTGCCAGCAGCTTAACCCCTAGCGGGAGGGGCAATGAGCAGTTCTTC. The genes are TRBV7-3 and TRBJ2-1, with 12 nucleotides matching TRBD2. Germline V gene sequence: CDR1 SGHTA, CDR2 FQGTGA. The CDR3 has 16 residues. V shed 0 bases and J 6 bases; nucleotides not matched to a gene: 3.

CDR3 sequence reads: CASMGTASYNEQFF. CDR3 nucleotide sequence: TGTGCCAGCATGGGGACAGCGAGCTACAATGAGCAGTTCTTC. The chain joins TRBV14 to TRBJ2-1, with 7 positions matching TRBD1. Germline V CDR1 and CDR2: SGHDN, FVKESK. Germline trimming cut 7 bases from V and 3 bases from J; bases unmatched to any gene: 6. This CDR3 spans 14 amino acids.

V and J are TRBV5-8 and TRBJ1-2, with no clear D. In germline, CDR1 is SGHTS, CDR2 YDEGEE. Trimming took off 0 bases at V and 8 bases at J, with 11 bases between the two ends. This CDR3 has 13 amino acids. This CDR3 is CASSLGPDGGYTF. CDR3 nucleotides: TGTGCCAGCAGCTTGGGGCCTGATGGCGGCTACACCTTC.

CDR3 nucleotide sequence: TGTGCCAGCAGTTTTCACCGGGATTGGGACGTCGGTGAAGCTTTCTTT. Protein product: CASSFHRDWDVGEAFF. The V gene is TRBV27, the J gene TRBJ1-1; possibly TRBD1 for D (5 bases). The V gene's germline CDR1 is MNHEY and CDR2 SMNVEV (reference sequence). Trimming stripped 3 bases from V and 7 bases from J, with 21 bases between. The CDR3 has 16 residues.

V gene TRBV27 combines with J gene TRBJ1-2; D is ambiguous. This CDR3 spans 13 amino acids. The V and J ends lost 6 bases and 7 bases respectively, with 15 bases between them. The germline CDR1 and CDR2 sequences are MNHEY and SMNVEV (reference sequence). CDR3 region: CASSPGIYSGYTF. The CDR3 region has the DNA TGTGCCAGCAGCCCGGGGATTTACAGTGGCTACACCTTC.

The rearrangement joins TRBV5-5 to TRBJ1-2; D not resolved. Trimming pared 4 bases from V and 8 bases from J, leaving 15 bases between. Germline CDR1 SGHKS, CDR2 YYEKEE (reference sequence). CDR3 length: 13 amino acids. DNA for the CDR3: TGTGCCAGCAGCGCAGTCACTATAGGGGGCTACACCTTC. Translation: CASSAVTIGGYTF.

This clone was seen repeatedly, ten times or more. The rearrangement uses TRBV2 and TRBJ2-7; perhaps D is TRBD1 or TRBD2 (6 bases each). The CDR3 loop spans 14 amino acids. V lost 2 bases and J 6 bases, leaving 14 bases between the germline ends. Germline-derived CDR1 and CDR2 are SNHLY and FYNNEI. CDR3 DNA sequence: TGTGCCAGCAGTGAACGAACAGGGAGGCCCGAGCAGTACTTC. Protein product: CASSERTGRPEQYF. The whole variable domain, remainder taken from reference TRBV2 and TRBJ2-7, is EPEVTQTPSHQVTQMGQEVILRCVPISNHLYFYWYRQILGQKVEFLVSFYNNEISEKSEIFDDQFSVERPDGSNFTLKIRSTKLEDSAMYFCASSERTGRPEQYFGPGTRLTVT.

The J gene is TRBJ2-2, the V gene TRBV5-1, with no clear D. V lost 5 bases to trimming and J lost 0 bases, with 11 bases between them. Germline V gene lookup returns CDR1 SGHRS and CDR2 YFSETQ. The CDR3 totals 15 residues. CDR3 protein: CASSPALANTGELFF. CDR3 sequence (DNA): TGCGCCAGCAGTCCCGCTCTGGCGAACACCGGGGAGCTGTTTTTT. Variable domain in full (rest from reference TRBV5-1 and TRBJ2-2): KAGVTQTPRYLIKTRGQQVTLSCSPISGHRSVSWYQQTPGQGLQFLFEYFSETQRNKGNFPGRFSGRQFSNSRSEMNVSTLELGDSALYLCASSPALANTGELFFGEGSRLTVL.

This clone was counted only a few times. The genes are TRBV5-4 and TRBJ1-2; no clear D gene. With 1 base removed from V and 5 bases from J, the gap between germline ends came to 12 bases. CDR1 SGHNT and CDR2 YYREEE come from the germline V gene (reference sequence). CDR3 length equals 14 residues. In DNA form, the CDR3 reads TGTGCCAGCAGCTTGTTCCAGGCTAGATATGGCTACACCTTC. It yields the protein CASSLFQARYGYTF.